The entry that follows covers one T cell receptor (beta chain) sequence. Its antigen is currently unknown. Trimming pared 0 bases from V and 1 base from J, leaving 10 bases between. CDR3 length: 15 amino acids. Germline assignment: CDR1 SGHRS and CDR2 YFSETQ. This sample stems from a study of cytomegalovirus exposure and HLA in healthy donors. The primer mix had 60 Vbeta and 13 Jbeta primers. The protocol was immunoSEQ multiplex PCR, while the TCRdb copy is restricted to in-frame clones and leaves out a portion. The sample holds more than 110,000 clones; less than 85% are singletons and the top ten take approximately 2%. Findings and limits, study-wide: Most CMV-associated TCR beta chains appeared HLA-restricted in a later analysis. Across all donors, roughly uniform sequencing depth was an assumption of the presence/absence analyses.

The clonotype comes from a woman in her sixties or seventies in good health and CMV-seropositive. The rearrangement joins TRBV5-1 to TRBJ2-5; D is ambiguous. The sequenced sample consisted of PBMCs. The CDR3 DNA reads as TGCGCCAGCAGCTTGGTTGGCGGAATCCAAGAGACCCAGTACTTC. This gives the protein CASSLVGGIQETQYF.